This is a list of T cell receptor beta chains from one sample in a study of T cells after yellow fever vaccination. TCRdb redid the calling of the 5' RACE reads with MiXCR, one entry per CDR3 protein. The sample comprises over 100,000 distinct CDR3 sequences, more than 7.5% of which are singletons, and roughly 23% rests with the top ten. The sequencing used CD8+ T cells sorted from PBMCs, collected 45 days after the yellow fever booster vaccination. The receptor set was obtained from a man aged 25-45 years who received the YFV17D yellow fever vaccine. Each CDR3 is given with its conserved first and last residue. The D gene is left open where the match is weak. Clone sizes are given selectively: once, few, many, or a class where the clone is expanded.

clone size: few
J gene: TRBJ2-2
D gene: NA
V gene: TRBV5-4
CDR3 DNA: TGTGCCAGCAGCTTGGGGGACTCCCACGGGGAGCTGTTTTTT
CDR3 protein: CASSLGDSHGELFF

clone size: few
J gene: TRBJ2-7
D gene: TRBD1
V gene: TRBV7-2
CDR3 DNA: TGTGCCAGCAGCTTACCGGGCAGGGACAGGGGCGATTACGAGCAGTACTTC
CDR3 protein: CASSLPGRDRGDYEQYF

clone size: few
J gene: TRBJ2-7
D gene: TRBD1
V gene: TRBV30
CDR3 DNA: TGTGCCTGGGCCGGACAGGACTCTAGCTACGAGCAGTACTTC
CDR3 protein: CAWAGQDSSYEQYF

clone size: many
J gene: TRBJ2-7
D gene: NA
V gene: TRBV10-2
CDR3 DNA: TGCGCCAGCAGTGGTCGGTACGAGCAGTACTTC
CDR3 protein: CASSGRYEQYF

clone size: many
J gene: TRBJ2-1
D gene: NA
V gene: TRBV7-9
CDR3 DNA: TGTGCCAGCCGGTCAGTACAGGGTTCCTACAATGAGCAGTTCTTC
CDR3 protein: CASRSVQGSYNEQFF

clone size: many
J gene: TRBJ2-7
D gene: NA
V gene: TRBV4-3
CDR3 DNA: TGCGCCAGCAGCCAAGATAGCCTAGCGTCCTACGAGCAGTACTTC
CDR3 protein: CASSQDSLASYEQYF

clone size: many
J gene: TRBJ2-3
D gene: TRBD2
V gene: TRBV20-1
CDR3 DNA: TGCAGTGCTAGTTCCCTAGCGGGAGTACAAGATACGCAGTATTTT
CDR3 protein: CSASSLAGVQDTQYF

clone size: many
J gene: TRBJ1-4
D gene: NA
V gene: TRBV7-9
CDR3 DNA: TGTGCCAGCAGCCTCACAGACGAAAAACTGTTTTTT
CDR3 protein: CASSLTDEKLFF

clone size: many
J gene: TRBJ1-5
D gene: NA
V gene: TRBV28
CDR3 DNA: TGTGCCAGCTTGCAGGGTAGCCACAATCAGCCCCAGCATTTT
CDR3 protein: CASLQGSHNQPQHF

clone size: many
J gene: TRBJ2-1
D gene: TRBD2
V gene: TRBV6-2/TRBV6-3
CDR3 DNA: TGTGCCAGCAGTTACACTTTAGCGGGAGGTTTGAATGAGCAGTTCTTC
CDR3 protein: CASSYTLAGGLNEQFF

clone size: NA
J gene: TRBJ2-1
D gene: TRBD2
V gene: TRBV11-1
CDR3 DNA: TGTGCCAGCAGCTTATATGTGGGACTAGCGGGAGTGTACAATGAGCAGTTCTTC
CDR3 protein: CASSLYVGLAGVYNEQFF

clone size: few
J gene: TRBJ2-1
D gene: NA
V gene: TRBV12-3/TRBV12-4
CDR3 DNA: TGTGCCTGCAGAGCGGACAGGGGGTCGCGGGAGGGCCCCTACAATGAGCAGTTCTTC
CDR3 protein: CACRADRGSREGPYNEQFF

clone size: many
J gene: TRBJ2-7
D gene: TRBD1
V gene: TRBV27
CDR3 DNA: TGTGCCAGCAGTCCTCCGGGACAGCCATCCTACGAGCAGTACTTC
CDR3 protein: CASSPPGQPSYEQYF

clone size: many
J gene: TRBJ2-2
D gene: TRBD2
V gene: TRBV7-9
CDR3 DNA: TGTGCCAGCAGCCCCAGCGGGAGAACCGGGGAGCTGTTTTTT
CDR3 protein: CASSPSGRTGELFF

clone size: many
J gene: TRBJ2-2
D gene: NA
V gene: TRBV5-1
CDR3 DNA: TGCGCCAGCAGCCCTACGGGATGGGAGCTGTTTTTT
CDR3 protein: CASSPTGWELFF

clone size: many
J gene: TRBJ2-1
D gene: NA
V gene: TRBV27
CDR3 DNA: TGTGCCAGCAGTTTGCCGTTAGCTGGTGAGCAGTTCTTC
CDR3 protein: CASSLPLAGEQFF

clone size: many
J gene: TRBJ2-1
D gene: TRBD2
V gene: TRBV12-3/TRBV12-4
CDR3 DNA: TGTGCCATCCTAGCGGACAATGAGCAGTTCTTC
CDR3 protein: CAILADNEQFF

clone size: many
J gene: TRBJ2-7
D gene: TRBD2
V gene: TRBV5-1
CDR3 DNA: TGCGCCAGCAGCCCAGGGACTAGCGGGAATTACGAGCAGTACTTC
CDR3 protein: CASSPGTSGNYEQYF

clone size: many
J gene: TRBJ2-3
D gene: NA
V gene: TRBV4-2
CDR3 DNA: TGTGCCAGCAGCAAGCTAGGTTCTAGCACAGATACGCAGTATTTT
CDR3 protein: CASSKLGSSTDTQYF

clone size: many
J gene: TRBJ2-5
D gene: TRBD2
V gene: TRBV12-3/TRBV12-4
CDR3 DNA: TGTGCCAGCAGGGAAGGAGTGCTGGCGGGAGGATGGACCCAGTACTTC
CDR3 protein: CASREGVLAGGWTQYF

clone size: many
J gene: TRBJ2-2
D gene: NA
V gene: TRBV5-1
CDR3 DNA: TGCGCCAGCTTGGGGACCACCGGGGAGCTGTTTTTT
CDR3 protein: CASLGTTGELFF

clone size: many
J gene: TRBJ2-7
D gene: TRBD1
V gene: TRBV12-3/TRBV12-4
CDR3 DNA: TGTGCCAGCAGCCCCACAGGGGAGCACGAGCAGTACTTC
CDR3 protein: CASSPTGEHEQYF

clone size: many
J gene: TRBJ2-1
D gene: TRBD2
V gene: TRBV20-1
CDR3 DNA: TGCAGTGCTAACGTTGAGACTAGCGGGAGGCCACATATCTACAATGAGCAGTTCTTC
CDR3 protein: CSANVETSGRPHIYNEQFF

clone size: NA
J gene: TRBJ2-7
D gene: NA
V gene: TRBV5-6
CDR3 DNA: TGTGCCAGCAGCTTGGTTGGCCATCTGATCTACGAGCAGTACTTC
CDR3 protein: CASSLVGHLIYEQYF

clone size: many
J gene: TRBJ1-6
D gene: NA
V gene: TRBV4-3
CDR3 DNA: TGCGCCAGCAGCCAAGAGGGGACCGGCTCACCCCTCCACTTT
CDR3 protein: CASSQEGTGSPLHF

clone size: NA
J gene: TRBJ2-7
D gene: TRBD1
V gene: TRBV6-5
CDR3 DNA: TGTGCCAGCAGTTACTCGGGGACAGGCTACGAGCAGTACTTC
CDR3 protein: CASSYSGTGYEQYF

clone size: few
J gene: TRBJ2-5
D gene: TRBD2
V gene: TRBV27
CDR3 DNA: TGTGCCAGCAGTCCTTGGACTAGCGGGAGCCAAGAGACCCAGTACTTC
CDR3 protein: CASSPWTSGSQETQYF

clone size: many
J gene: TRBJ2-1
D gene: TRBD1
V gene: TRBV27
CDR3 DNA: TGTGCCAGCAGTTTAGACGGGACAGTTTATGCTGAGCAGTTCTTC
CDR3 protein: CASSLDGTVYAEQFF

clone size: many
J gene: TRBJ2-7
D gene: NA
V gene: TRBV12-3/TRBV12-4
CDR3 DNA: TGTGCCAGCAGCCTACGATATGGGGAGCAGTACTTC
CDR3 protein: CASSLRYGEQYF

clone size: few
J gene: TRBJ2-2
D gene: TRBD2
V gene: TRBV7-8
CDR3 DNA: TGTGCCAGCAGCTTAGATCCAGCGGGATACACCGGGGAGCTGTTTTTT
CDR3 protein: CASSLDPAGYTGELFF

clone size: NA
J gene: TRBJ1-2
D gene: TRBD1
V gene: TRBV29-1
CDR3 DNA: TGCAGCGTTGACCGGGGACAGGGGCTAAAGGAGGATGGCTACACCTTC
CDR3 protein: CSVDRGQGLKEDGYTF

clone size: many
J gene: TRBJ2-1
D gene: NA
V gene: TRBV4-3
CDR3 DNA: TGCGCCAGCAGCGACTTCCGGGACTACAATGAGCAGTTCTTC
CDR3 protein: CASSDFRDYNEQFF

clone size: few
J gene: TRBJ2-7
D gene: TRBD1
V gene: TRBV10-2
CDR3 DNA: TGCGCCAGCGAGGGGGCACGGGAGCAGTACTTC
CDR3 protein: CASEGAREQYF

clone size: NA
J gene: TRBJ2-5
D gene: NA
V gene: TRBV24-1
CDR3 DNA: TGTGCCACCAGTGATTCAGCGGAGACCCAGTACTTC
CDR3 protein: CATSDSAETQYF

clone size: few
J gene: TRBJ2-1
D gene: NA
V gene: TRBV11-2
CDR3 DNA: TGTGCCAGCAGTCATGGGTCCGAGCAGTTCTTC
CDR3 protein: CASSHGSEQFF